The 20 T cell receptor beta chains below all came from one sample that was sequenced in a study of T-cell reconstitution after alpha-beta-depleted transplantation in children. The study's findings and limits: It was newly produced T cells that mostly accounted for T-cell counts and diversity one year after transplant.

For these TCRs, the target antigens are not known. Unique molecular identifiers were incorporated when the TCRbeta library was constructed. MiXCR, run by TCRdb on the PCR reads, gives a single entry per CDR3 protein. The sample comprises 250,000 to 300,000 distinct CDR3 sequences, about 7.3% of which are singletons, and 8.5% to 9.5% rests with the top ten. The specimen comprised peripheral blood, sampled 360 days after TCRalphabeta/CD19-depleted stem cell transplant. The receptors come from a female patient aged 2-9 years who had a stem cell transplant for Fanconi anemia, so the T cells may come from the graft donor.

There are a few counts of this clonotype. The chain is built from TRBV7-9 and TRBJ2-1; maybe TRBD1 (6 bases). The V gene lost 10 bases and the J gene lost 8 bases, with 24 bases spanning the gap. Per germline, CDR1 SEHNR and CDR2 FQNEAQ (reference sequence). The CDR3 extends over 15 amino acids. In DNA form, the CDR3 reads TGTGCCACCTACGGGTGGGGGCTGATGACCGATGAGCAGTTCTTC. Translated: CATYGWGLMTDEQFF.

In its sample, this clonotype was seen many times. The CDR3 sequence: CSASFGLASSTDTQYF. The DNA for the CDR3 is TGCAGTGCTAGCTTCGGACTAGCCTCTAGCACAGATACGCAGTATTTT. The V and J genes are TRBV20-1 and TRBJ2-3; 8 bases are shared with TRBD2. There are 16 residues in the CDR3. After removal of 3 bases from V and 0 bases from J, the junction contained 8 bases not matched to a gene. Germline CDR1 DFQATT, CDR2 SNEGSKA (reference sequence).

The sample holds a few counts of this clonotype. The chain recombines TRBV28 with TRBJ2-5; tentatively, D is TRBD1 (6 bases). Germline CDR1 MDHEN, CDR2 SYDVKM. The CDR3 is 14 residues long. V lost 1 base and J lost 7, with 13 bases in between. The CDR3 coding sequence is TGTGCCAGCAGTTTATCACAGGGATTTGGGACCCAGTACTTC. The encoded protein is CASSLSQGFGTQYF.

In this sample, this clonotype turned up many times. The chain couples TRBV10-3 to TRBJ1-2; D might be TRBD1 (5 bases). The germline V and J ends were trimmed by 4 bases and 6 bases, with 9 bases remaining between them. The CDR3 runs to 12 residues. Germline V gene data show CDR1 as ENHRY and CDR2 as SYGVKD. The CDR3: CAISGQGNGYTF. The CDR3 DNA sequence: TGTGCCATCAGTGGCCAGGGAAATGGCTACACCTTC.

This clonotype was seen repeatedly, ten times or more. The CDR3 loop is CASSVATSYNEQFF. The CDR3 DNA reads as TGTGCCAGCAGTGTAGCTACCTCCTACAATGAGCAGTTCTTC. The rearrangement joins TRBV6-1 to TRBJ2-1; D remains unclear. Germline assignment: CDR1 MNHNS and CDR2 SASEGT. V was shortened by 4 bases and J by 0 bases, with 7 bases between the two germline ends. The length of the CDR3 is 14 residues.

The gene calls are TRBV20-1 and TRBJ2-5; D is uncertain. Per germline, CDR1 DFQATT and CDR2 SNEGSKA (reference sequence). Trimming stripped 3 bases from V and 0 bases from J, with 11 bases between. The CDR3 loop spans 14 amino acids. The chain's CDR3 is CSARVWGYQETQYF. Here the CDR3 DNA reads TGCAGTGCTAGGGTCTGGGGATACCAAGAGACCCAGTACTTC.

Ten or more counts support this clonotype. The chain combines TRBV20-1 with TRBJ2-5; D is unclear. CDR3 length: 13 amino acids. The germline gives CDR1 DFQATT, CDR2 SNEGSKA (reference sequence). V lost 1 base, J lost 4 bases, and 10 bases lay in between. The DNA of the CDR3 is TGCAGTGCTAGAGGGACCGTGCGAGAGACCCAGTACTTC. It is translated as CSARGTVRETQYF.

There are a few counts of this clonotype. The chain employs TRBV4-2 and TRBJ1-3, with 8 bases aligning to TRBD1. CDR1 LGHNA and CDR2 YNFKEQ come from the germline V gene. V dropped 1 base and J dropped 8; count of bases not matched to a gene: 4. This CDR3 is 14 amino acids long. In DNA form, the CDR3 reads TGTGCCAGCAGCCAAGGGGACAGGCGACACACCATATATTTT. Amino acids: CASSQGDRRHTIYF.

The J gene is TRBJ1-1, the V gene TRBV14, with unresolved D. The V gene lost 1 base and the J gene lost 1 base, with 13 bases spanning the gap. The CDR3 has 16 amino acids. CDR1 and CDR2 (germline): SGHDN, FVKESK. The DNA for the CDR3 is TGTGCCAGCAGCCAAGCCCGACCCCGGCGGAACACTGAAGCTTTCTTT. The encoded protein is CASSQARPRRNTEAFF.

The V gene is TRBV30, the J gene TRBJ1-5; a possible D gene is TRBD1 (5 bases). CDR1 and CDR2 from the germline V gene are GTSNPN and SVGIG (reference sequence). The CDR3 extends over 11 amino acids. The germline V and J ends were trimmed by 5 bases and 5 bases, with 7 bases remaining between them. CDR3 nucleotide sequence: TGTGCCTGGGGGGGGGATCAGCCCCAGCATTTT. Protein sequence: CAWGGDQPQHF.

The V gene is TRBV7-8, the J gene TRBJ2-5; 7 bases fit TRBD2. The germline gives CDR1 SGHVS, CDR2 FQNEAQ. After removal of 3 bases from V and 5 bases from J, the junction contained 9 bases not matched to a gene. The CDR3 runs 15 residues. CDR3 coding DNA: TGTGCCAGCAGCTTTGATTTGGGGGAGGGGGAGACCCAGTACTTC. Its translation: CASSFDLGEGETQYF.

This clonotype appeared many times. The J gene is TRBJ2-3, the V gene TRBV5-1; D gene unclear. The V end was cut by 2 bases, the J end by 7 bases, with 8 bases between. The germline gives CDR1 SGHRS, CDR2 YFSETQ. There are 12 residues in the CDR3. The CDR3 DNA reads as TGCGCCAGCAGCTTAACAGAAAATACGCAGTATTTT. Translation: CASSLTENTQYF.

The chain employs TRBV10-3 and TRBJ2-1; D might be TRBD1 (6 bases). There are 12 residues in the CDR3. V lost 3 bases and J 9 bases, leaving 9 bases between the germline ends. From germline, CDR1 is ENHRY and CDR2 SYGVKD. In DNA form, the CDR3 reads TGTGCCATCAGTGACCTAGGGGGTGAGCAGTTCTTC. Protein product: CAISDLGGEQFF.

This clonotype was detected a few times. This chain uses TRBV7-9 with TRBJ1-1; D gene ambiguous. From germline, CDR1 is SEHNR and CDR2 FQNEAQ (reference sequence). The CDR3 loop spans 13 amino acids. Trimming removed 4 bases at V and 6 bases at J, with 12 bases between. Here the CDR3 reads CASSWLEGAEAFF. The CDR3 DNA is TGTGCCAGCAGCTGGTTGGAAGGAGCTGAAGCTTTCTTT. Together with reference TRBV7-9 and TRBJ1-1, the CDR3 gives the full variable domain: DTGVSQNPRHKITKRGQNVTFRCDPISEHNRLYWYRQTLGQGPEFLTYFQNEAQLEKSRLLSDRFSAERPKGSFSTLEIQRTEQGDSAMYLCASSWLEGAEAFFGQGTRLTVV.

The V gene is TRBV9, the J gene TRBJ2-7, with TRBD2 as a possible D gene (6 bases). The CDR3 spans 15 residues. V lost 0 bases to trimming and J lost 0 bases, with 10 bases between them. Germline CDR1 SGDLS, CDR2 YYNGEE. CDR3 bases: TGTGCCAGCAGCGTAGATTGGGGGGACTCCTACGAGCAGTACTTC. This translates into CASSVDWGDSYEQYF. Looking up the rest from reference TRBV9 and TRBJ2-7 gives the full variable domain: DSGVTQTPKHLITATGQRVTLRCSPRSGDLSVYWYQQSLDQGLQFLIQYYNGEERAKGNILERFSAQQFPDLHSELNLSSLELGDSALYFCASSVDWGDSYEQYFGPGTRLTVT.

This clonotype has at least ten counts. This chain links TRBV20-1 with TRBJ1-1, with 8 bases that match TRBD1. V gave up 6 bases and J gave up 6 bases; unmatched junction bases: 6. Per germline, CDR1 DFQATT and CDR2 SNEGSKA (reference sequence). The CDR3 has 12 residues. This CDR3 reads CSATTGAPEAFF. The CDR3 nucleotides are TGCAGTGCCACGACAGGGGCCCCTGAAGCTTTCTTT.

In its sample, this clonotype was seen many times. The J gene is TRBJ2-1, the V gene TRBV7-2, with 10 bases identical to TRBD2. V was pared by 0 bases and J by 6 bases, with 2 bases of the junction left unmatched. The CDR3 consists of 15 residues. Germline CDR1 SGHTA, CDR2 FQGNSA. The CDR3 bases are TGTGCCAGCAGCTTAGCTAGCGGGGGGTTCAATGAGCAGTTCTTC. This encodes CASSLASGGFNEQFF.

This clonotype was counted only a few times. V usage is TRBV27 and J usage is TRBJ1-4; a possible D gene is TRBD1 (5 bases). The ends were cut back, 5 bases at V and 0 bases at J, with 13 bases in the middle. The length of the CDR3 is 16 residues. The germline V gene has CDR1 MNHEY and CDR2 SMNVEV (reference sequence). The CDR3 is CASSTTGFATNEKLFF. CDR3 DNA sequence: TGTGCCAGCAGTACCACAGGCTTTGCAACTAATGAAAAACTGTTTTTT.

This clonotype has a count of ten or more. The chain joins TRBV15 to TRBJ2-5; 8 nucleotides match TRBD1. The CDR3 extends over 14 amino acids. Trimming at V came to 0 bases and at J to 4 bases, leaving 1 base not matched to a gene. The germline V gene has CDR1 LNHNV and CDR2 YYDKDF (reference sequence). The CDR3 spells CATSRDQGAETQYF. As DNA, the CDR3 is TGTGCCACCAGCAGAGATCAGGGGGCAGAGACCCAGTACTTC.

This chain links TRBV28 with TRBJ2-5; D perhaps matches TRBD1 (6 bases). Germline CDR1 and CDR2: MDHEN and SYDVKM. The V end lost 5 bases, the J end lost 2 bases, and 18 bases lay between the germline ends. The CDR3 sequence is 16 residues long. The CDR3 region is CASSPTEQGGQETQYF. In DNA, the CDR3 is TGTGCCAGCAGTCCAACCGAACAGGGTGGACAAGAGACCCAGTACTTC.